This record covers a single T cell receptor (beta chain). The table came from immunoSEQ multiplex PCR; TCRdb's copy has only in-frame clones and leaves some out. The data contain about 28,000 clones, approximately 90% of them singletons. The CDR3 consists of 15 residues. With 2 bases removed from V and 6 bases from J, the gap between germline ends came to 14 bases. The germline gives CDR1 SGHTA, CDR2 FQGTGA. This sample was taken from a study of PD-1 and CTLA-4 blockade in melanoma. The sequence was obtained from a human donor with melanoma. The V gene is TRBV7-3, the J gene TRBJ2-1, with D tentatively TRBD2 (5 bases). This material consisted of CD8+ T cells from peripheral blood, taken from a patient given anti-PD-1 treatment. CDR3 in amino acids: CASSLGAEVLNEQFF. The CDR3 DNA is TGTGCCAGCAGCTTAGGAGCGGAAGTCCTCAATGAGCAGTTCTTC.